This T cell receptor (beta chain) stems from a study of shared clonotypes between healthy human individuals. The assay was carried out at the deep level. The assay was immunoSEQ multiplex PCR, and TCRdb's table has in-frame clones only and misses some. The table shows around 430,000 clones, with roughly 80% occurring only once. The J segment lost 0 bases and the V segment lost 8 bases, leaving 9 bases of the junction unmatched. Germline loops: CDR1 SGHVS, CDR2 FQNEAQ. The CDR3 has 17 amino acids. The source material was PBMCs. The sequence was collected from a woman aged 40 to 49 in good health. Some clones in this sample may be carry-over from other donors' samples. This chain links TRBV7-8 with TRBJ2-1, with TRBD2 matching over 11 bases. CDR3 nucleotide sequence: TGTGCCAGCGGTGGGACTAGCGGACCCGTCTCCTACAATGAGCAGTTCTTC. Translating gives CASGGTSGPVSYNEQFF.